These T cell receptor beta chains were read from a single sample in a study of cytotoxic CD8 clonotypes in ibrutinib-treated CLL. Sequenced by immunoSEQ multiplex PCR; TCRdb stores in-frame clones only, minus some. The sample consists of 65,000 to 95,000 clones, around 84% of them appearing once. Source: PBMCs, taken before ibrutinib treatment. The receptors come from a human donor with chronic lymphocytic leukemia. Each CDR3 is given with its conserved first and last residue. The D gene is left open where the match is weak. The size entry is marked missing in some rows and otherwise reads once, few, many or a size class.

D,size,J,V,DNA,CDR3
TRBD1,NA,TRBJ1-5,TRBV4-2,TGTGCCAGCAGCCAGGACAGGGGGGGTGGTAATCAGCCCCAGCATTTT,CASSQDRGGGNQPQHF
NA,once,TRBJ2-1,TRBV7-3,TGTGCCAGCAGCTTAATCCACGGGAGCTCCTACAATGAGCAGTTCTTC,CASSLIHGSSYNEQFF
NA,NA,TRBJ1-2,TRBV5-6,TGTGCCAGCAGCCCACCGGGACAAATCATAACTAACTATGGCTACACCTTC,CASSPPGQIITNYGYTF
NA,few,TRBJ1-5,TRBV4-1,TGCGCCAGCAGACAGGTGGGGGCGGCTAATCAGCCCCAGCATTTT,CASRQVGAANQPQHF
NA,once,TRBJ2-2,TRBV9,TGTGCCAGCAGCGGCAAGAACACCGGGGAGCTGTTTTTT,CASSGKNTGELFF
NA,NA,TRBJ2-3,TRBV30,TGTGCCTGGAGTGTGACTTACTCATCACGCGATACGCAGTATTTT,CAWSVTYSSRDTQYF
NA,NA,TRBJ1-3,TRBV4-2,TGTGCCAGCAGCCAAGAAGTTGGGGCAGGGAGGTTAATAGGAAACACCATATATTTT,CASSQEVGAGRLIGNTIYF
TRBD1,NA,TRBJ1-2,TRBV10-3,TGTGCCATCAGTGAGGGACAGGGGGTCTTCTATGGCTACACCTTC,CAISEGQGVFYGYTF
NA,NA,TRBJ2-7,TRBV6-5,TGTGCCAGCAGCCCCCGGCAGGGGTACTCCTACGAGCAGTACTTC,CASSPRQGYSYEQYF
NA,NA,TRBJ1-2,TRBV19,TGTGCCAGTAGTATCCTCTCTCCGCACTATGGCTACACCTTC,CASSILSPHYGYTF
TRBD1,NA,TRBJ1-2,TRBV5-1,TGCGCCAGCAGCTACTCGACAGGGGTCATGGACTACACCTTC,CASSYSTGVMDYTF
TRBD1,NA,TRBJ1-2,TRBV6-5,TGTGCCAGCAGTTCGGGACAGGGGCATGGCTACACCTTC,CASSSGQGHGYTF
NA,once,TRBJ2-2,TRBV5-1,TGCGCCAGCAGCTGGAACACCGGGGAGCTGTTTTTT,CASSWNTGELFF
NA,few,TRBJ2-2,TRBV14,TGTGCCAGCAGCCACAGGGTAACCGGGGAGCTGTTTTTT,CASSHRVTGELFF
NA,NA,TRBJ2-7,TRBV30,TGTGCCTGGAGTTCCCAATCCGAGCAGTACTTC,CAWSSQSEQYF
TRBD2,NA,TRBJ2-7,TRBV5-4,TGTGCCAGCACCCTCGCGGGAGGAGGATACGAGCAGTACTTC,CASTLAGGGYEQYF
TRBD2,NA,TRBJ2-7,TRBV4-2,TGTGCCAGCAGCCAAGATTGGCGGGGGATCTTCGAGCAGTACTTC,CASSQDWRGIFEQYF
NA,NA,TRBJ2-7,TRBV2,TGTGCCAGCAGCGGGGGACTTGCCCTTCTAAGGGAGCAGTACTTC,CASSGGLALLREQYF
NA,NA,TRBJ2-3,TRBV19,TGTGCCAGTAGTATAGTTAAGTCGGCGGGTGGACGGGGCACTACAGATACGCAGTATTTT,CASSIVKSAGGRGTTDTQYF
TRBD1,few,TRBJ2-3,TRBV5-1,TGCGCCAGCAGCGCCGGACAGGGGTGGACAGATACGCAGTATTTT,CASSAGQGWTDTQYF
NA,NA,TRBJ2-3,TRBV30,TGTGCCTGGAGTCCCGGGGGCACAGATACGCAGTATTTT,CAWSPGGTDTQYF
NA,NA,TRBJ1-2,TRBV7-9,TGTGCCAGCAGCGAACAGAATTCGGCACGAGGCTACACCTTC,CASSEQNSARGYTF
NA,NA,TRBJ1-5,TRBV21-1,TGTGCCAGCAGCGAAGGGCGGGGGGCCCAGCATTTT,CASSEGRGAQHF
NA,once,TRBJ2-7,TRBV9,TGTGCCAGCAGCGTGAGTTACAGCACCTACGAGCAGTACTTC,CASSVSYSTYEQYF
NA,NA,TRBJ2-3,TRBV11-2,TGTGCCAGCAGCTTCGGAGTAGATACGCAGTATTTT,CASSFGVDTQYF
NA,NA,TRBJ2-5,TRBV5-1,TGCGCCAGCAGCCCAGCAGGGGGGTGGGAGACCCAGTACTTC,CASSPAGGWETQYF
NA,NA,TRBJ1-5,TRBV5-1,TGCGCCAGCAGCTTAGCAGGGGGCAATCAGCCCCAGCATTTT,CASSLAGGNQPQHF